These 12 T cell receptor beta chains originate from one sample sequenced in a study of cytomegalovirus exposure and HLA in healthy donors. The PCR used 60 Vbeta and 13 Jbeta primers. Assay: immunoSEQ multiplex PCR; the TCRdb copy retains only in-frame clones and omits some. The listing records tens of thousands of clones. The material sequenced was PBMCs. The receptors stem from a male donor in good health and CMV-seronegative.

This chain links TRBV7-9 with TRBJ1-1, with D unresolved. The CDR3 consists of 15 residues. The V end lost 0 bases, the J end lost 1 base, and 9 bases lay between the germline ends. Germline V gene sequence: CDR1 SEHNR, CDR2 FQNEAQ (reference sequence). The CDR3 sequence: CASSLASSPNTEAFF. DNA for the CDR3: TGTGCCAGCAGCTTAGCGTCGTCTCCGAACACTGAAGCTTTCTTT.

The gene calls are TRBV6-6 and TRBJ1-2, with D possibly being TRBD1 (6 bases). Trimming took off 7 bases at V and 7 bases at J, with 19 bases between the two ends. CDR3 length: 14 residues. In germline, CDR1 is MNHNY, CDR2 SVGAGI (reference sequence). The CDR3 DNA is TGTGCCAGCATGCAGTACGGGGGGGCGGTTGGCTACACCTTC. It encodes CASMQYGGAVGYTF.

Here the CDR3 DNA reads TGCGCCAGCAGCCAAGATGGCAGGGGGCAGGGCTACACCTTC. Translation: CASSQDGRGQGYTF. The rearrangement links TRBV4-3 to TRBJ1-2; 8 bases match TRBD1. With 0 bases clipped from V and 8 bases from J, the junction kept 5 bases outside the gene matches. The CDR3 covers 14 residues. Germline lookup yields CDR1 LGHNA and CDR2 YSLEER.

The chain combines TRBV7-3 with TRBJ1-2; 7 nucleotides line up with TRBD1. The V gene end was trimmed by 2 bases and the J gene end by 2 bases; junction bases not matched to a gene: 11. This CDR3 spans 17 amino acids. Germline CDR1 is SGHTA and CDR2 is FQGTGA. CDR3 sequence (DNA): TGTGCCAGCAGCTTAGGGCCCGCGGGACAGTCCAACTATGGCTACACCTTC. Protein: CASSLGPAGQSNYGYTF.

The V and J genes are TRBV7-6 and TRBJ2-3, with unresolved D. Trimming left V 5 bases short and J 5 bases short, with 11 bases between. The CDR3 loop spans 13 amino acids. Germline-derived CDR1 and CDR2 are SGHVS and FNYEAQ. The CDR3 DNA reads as TGTGCCAGCAGCGCCCCCCTAGGAGATACGCAGTATTTT. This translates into CASSAPLGDTQYF.

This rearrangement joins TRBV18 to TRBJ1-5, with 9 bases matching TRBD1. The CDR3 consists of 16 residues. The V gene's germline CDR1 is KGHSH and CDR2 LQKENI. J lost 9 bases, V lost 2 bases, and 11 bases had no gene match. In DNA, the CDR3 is TGTGCCAGCTCACCAACGCAGGGACAGGGAGGGGGGCCCCAGCATTTT. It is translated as CASSPTQGQGGGPQHF.

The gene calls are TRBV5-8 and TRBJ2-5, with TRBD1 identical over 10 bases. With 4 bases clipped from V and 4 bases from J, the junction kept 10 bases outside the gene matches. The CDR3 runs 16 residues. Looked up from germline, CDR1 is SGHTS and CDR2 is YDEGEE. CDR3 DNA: TGTGCCAGCAGCGGCACGGCGGGACAGGGGATAGAGACCCAGTACTTC. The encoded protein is CASSGTAGQGIETQYF.

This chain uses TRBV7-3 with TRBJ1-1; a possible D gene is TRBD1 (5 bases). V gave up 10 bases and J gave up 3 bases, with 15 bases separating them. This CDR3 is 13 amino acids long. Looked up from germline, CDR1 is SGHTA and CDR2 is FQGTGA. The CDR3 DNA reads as TGTGCCACCCGGGGGAGCTCGGACACTGAAGCTTTCTTT. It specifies CATRGSSDTEAFF.

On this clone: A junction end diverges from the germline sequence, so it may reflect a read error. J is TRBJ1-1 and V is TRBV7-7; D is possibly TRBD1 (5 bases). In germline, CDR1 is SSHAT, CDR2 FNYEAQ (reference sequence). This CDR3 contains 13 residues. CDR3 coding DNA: TGTGCTAGCAGCTTGGACATGAACACTGAAGCTTTCTTT. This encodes CASSLDMNTEAFF.

CDR3 DNA: TGCGCCAGCAGCTTGGTGGGGGTTGGAGGGGTGAACACTGAAGCTTTCTTT. It codes for CASSLVGVGGVNTEAFF. This chain links TRBV5-1 with TRBJ1-1; maybe TRBD1 (5 bases). Trimming took 0 bases from V and 0 from J, leaving 15 bases between them. CDR3 length: 17 residues. CDR1 and CDR2 from the germline V gene are SGHRS and YFSETQ.

The CDR3 DNA reads as TGTGCCAGCAGCTTACGTGGCGGGGGGGCTGGCACAGATACGCAGTATTTT. Its protein is CASSLRGGGAGTDTQYF. This sequence joins TRBV7-3 and TRBJ2-3, with 9 bases fitting TRBD2. Germline CDR1 reads SGHTA; CDR2 reads FQGTGA. The ends lost 2 bases at V and 1 base at J; junction bases unmatched: 7. CDR3 length: 17 amino acids.

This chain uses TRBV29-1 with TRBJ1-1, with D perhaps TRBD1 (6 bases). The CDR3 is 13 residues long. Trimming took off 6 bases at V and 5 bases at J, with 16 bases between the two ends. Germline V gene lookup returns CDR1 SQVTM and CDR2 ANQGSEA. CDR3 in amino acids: CSVADRRGTEAFF. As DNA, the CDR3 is TGCAGCGTGGCCGACAGGAGAGGAACTGAAGCTTTCTTT.